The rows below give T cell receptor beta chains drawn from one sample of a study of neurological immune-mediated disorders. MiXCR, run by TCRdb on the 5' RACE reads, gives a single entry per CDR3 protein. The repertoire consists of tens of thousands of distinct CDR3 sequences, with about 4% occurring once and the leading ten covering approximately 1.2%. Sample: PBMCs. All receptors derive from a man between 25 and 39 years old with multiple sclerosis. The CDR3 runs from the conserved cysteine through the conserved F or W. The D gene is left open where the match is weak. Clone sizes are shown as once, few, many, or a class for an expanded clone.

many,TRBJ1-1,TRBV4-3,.,TGCGCCAGCAGCCAAGAGCGGAACGGGGGGACTGAAGCTTTCTTT,CASSQERNGGTEAFF
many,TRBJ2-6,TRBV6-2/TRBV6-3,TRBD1,TGTGCCAGCAGTTACTCGAGGGGGCAGGAACGGGCCAACGTCCTGACTTTC,CASSYSRGQERANVLTF
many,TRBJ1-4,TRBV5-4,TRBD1,TGTGCCAGCAGCCCCCGACAGGGGACTAATGAAAAACTGTTTTTT,CASSPRQGTNEKLFF
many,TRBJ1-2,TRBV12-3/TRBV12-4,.,TGTGCCAGCAGCACTCAGTTAGCTAACTATGGCTACACCTTC,CASSTQLANYGYTF
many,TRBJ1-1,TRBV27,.,TGTGCCAGCAGTCCTCGGACAGAAGTGAACACTGAAGCTTTCTTT,CASSPRTEVNTEAFF
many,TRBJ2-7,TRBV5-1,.,TGCGCCAGCAGCTTGACAGGGACCTACGAGCAGTACTTC,CASSLTGTYEQYF
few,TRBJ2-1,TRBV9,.,TGTGCCAGCTCCGACGACCCGGGAATAGACAATGAGCAGTTCTTC,CASSDDPGIDNEQFF
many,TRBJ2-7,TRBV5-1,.,TGCGCCAGCAGCTTGGCCCTCGACAGGTACTACGAGCAGTACTTC,CASSLALDRYYEQYF
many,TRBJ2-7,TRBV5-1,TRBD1,TGCGCCAGCACCCTCGGACAGGTCTATGACGAGCAGTACTTC,CASTLGQVYDEQYF
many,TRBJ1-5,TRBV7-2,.,TGTGCCAGCAGTTTCGGGACACGAGAAAATCAGCCCCAGCATTTT,CASSFGTRENQPQHF
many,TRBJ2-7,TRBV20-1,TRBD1,TGCAGTGCTAGCCACCGGGACAGGGGATCCTACGAGCAGTACTTC,CSASHRDRGSYEQYF
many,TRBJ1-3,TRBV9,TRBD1,TGTGCCAGCAGCGCATACCGACAGGGCTCTGGAAACACCATATATTTT,CASSAYRQGSGNTIYF
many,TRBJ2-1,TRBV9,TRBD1,TGTGCCAGCAGCGCCCGGGGGACAGGCTTGACCCCAAACAATGAGCAGTTCTTC,CASSARGTGLTPNNEQFF
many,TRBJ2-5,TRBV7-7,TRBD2,TGTGCCAGCAGCCAAGCGGGGGCTGCAGAGACCCAGTACTTC,CASSQAGAAETQYF
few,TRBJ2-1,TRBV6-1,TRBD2,TGTGCCAGCAGGACTACGGGACTAGGCAACAATGAGCAGTTCTTC,CASRTTGLGNNEQFF
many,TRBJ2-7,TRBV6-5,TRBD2,TGTGCCAGCAGGGCTAGCGGGGGAGTATACGAGCAGTACTTC,CASRASGGVYEQYF
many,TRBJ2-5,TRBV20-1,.,TGCAGTGCTAGAGAGGGGTCGGCAGGGCGAGAGACCCAGTACTTC,CSAREGSAGRETQYF
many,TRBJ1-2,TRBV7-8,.,TGTGCCAGCAGCTTAGTGAGAGGGAATGGCTACACCTTC,CASSLVRGNGYTF
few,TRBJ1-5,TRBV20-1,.,TGCAGTGCTAGAGATAAAGGGGGGCTACAGCCCCAGAATTTT,CSARDKGGLQPQNF
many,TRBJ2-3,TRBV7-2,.,TGTGCCAGCAGGAACCGGAGGGGGACCGGCACAGATACGCAGTATTTT,CASRNRRGTGTDTQYF
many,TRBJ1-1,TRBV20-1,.,TGCAGTGCTAGAGACGCCAGGGTCGAGAACACTGAAGCTTTCTTT,CSARDARVENTEAFF
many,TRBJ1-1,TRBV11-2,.,TGTGCCAGCAGCTTTAAGCTTACCCCTGAAGCTTTCTTT,CASSFKLTPEAFF
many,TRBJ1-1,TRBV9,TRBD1,TGTGCCAGCACCAAGCGGGCAGGGGGCGGGAACACTGAAGCTTTCTTT,CASTKRAGGGNTEAFF
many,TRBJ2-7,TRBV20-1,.,TGCAGTGCTAGAGTTCCTGGACAGACCTACGAGCAGTACTTC,CSARVPGQTYEQYF
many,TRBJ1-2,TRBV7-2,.,TGTGCCAGCAGCTTAGCCGGGGGCGACTATGGCTACACCTTC,CASSLAGGDYGYTF
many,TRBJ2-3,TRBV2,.,TGTGCCAACGACAGGGACTCTAGCACAGATACGCAGTATTTT,CANDRDSSTDTQYF
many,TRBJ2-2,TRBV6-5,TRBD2,TGTGCCAGCAACCCTAGCGGGGGGGCGCGGACCGGGGAGCTGTTTTTT,CASNPSGGARTGELFF